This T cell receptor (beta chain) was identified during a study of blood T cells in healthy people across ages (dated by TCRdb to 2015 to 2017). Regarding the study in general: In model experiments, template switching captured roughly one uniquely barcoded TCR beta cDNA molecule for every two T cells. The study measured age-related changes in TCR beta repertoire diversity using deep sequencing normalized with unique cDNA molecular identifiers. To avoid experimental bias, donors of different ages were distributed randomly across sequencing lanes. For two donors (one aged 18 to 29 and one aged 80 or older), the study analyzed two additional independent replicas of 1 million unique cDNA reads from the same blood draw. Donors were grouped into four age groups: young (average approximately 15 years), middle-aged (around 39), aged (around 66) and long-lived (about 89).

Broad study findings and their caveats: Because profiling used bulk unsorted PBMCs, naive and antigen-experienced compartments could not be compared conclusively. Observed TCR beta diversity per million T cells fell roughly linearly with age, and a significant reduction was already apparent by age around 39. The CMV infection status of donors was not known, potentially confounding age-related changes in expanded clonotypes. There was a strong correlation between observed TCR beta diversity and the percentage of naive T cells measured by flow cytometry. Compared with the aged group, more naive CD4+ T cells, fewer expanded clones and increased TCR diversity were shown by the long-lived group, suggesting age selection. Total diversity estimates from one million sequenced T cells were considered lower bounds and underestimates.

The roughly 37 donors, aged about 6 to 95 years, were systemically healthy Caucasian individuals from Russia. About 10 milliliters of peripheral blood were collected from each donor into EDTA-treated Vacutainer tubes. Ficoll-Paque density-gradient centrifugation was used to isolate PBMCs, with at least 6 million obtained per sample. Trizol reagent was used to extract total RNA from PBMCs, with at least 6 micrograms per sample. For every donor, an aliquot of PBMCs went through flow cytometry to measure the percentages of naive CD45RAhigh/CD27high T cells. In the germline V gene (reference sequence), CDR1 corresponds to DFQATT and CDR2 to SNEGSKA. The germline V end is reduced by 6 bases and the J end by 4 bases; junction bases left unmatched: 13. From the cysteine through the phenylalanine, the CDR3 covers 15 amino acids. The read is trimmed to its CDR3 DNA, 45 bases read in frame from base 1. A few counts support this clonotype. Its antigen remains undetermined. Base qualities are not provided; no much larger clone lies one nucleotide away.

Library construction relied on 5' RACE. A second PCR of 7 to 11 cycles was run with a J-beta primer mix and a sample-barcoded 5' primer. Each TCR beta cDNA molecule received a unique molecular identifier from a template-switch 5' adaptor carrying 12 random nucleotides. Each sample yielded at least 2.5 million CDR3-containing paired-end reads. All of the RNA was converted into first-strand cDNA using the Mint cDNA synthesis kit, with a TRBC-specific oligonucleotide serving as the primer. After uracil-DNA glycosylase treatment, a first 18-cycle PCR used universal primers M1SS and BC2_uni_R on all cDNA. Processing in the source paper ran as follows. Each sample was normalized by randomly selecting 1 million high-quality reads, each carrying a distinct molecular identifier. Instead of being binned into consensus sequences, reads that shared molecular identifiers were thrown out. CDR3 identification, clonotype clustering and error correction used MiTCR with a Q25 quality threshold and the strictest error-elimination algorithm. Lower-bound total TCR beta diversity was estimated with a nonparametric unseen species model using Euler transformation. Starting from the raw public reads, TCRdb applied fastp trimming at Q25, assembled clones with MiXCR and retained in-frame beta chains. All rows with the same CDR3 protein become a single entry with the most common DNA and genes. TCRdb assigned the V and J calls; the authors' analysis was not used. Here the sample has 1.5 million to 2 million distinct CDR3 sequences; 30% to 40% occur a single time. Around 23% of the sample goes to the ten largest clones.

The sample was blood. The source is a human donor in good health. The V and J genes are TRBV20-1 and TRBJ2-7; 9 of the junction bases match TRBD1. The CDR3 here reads CSAQEYPGQGYEQYF. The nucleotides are TGCAGTGCCCAGGAGTATCCGGGACAGGGTTACGAGCAGTACTTC.